One and the same sample provided the 16 T cell receptor beta chains below, sequenced in a study of OX40 agonist ivuxolimab in advanced cancers. Here immunoSEQ multiplex PCR was the method, and the copy in TCRdb shows in-frame clones only, minus some. The sample has more than 45,000 clones, 70% to 90% seen once. The material was CD4+ or CD8+ T cells sorted from blood, obtained in a trial of the OX40 agonist ivuxolimab. The origin of the receptors is an adult with an advanced solid tumor such as melanoma, head and neck, liver or kidney cancer.

This sequence joins TRBV6-1 and TRBJ2-6, with no clear D. Trimming took 0 bases from V and 12 from J, leaving 9 bases between them. The CDR3 covers 13 residues. The germline CDR1 and CDR2 sequences are MNHNS and SASEGT. The CDR3 sequence: CASSEANIGVLTF. The CDR3 DNA follows: TGTGCCAGCAGTGAAGCGAATATCGGCGTCCTGACTTTC.

The chain uses TRBV19 and TRBJ1-5, with D uncertain. Germline V gene data show CDR1 as LNHDA and CDR2 as SQIVND (reference sequence). The CDR3 extends over 12 amino acids. The V end lost 7 bases, the J end lost 4 bases, and 8 bases lay between the germline ends. CDR3 in amino acids: CASNLGNQPQHF. CDR3 DNA: TGTGCCAGTAATCTGGGAAATCAGCCCCAGCATTTT. The full variable domain, with the rest looked up from reference TRBV19 and TRBJ1-5, is DGGITQSPKYLFRKEGQNVTLSCEQNLNHDAMYWYRQDPGQGLRLIYYSQIVNDFQKGDIAEGYSVSREKKESFPLTVTSAQKNPTAFYLCASNLGNQPQHFGDGTRLSIL.

The chain is built from TRBV5-6 and TRBJ1-1; D remains unclear. The V and J ends lost 1 base and 0 bases respectively, with 7 bases between them. The CDR3 runs to 14 residues. The germline gives CDR1 SGHDT, CDR2 YYEEEE. In nucleotides, the CDR3 is TGTGCCAGCAGCTTGTTTAGGGTGAACACTGAAGCTTTCTTT. This gives the protein CASSLFRVNTEAFF.

Judged by abundance, this clone is medium-sized. The V gene is TRBV18, the J gene TRBJ2-4; weak D call: TRBD1 (6 bases). V was clipped by 2 bases and J by 3 bases, with 11 bases between them. CDR1 is KGHSH and CDR2 is LQKENI in the germline V gene. CDR3 length equals 15 residues. CDR3 nucleotide sequence: TGTGCCAGCTCACCAGACGACAGGTTCAAAAACATTCAGTACTTC. This codes for CASSPDDRFKNIQYF.

This sequence joins TRBV10-3 and TRBJ2-7, with a weak D call TRBD1 (6 bases). The CDR3 has 11 amino acids. V lost 10 bases to trimming and J lost 5 bases, with 12 bases between them. Germline CDR1 is ENHRY and CDR2 is SYGVKD. CDR3 sequence reads: CATGRGHEQYV. In DNA, the CDR3 is TGTGCCACGGGCAGGGGCCACGAGCAGTACGTC.

The chain couples TRBV7-9 to TRBJ2-1, with 8 bases identical to TRBD2. This CDR3 comprises 15 residues. V gave up 3 bases and J gave up 4 bases; unmatched junction bases: 5. Germline CDR1 is SEHNR and CDR2 is FQNEAQ (reference sequence). The DNA of the CDR3 is TGTGCCAGCAGCTTCCGGGAGGGGGGATACAATGAGCAGTTCTTC. Translation gives CASSFREGGYNEQFF.

The chain recombines TRBV27 with TRBJ1-1, with 7 positions matching TRBD1. The V gene's germline CDR1 is MNHEY and CDR2 SMNVEV (reference sequence). V lost 7 bases and J lost 4; bases outside the gene matches: 3. The CDR3 extends over 12 amino acids. The CDR3 coding sequence is TGTGCCAGCATCTCAGGGGGCACTGAAGCTTTCTTT. It encodes CASISGGTEAFF.

This chain joins TRBV4-1 and TRBJ1-1; tentatively, D is TRBD1 (5 bases). Between the trimmed V and J ends, which lost 8 bases and 0 bases, there was a span of 7 bases. The CDR3 extends over 12 amino acids. The germline V gene has CDR1 MGHRA and CDR2 YSYEKL. The CDR3 DNA follows: TGCGCCAGCGGGGGGATGAACACTGAAGCTTTCTTT. Translated: CASGGMNTEAFF.

The chain carries TRBV27 and TRBJ1-2; D not resolved. Germline CDR1 reads MNHEY; CDR2 reads SMNVEV (reference sequence). CDR3 length equals 14 residues. With 5 bases removed from V and 4 bases from J, the gap between germline ends came to 14 bases. CDR3 DNA sequence: TGTGCCAGCAGTCCGGCAGTCCGCTCCTATGGCTACACCTTC. Protein product: CASSPAVRSYGYTF.

Of note for this clone: An end of the junction differs from the germline gene, which may be a read error. The rearrangement links TRBV7-7 to TRBJ2-1; the D is unclear. This CDR3 region has 13 residues. Germline CDR1 SSHAT, CDR2 FNYEAQ (reference sequence). The CDR3: CASSLDAHNEQFF. DNA of the CDR3: TGTGCTAGCAGCTTAGACGCCCACAATGAGCAGTTCTTC.

This clone was picked up one time. V is TRBV5-5 and J is TRBJ1-4; D is ambiguous. V was cut by 0 bases and J by 4 bases, with 7 bases left in between. CDR1 SGHKS and CDR2 YYEKEE come from the germline V gene (reference sequence). The CDR3 totals 14 residues. This CDR3 is CASSLDLFNEKLFF. The CDR3 bases are TGTGCCAGCAGCTTGGATCTTTTTAATGAAAAACTGTTTTTT.

This rearrangement joins TRBV5-5 to TRBJ2-3, with 8 bases that match TRBD2. The CDR3 contains 17 residues. V lost 3 bases to trimming and J lost 4 bases; unmatched junction nucleotides: 13. Germline V gives CDR1 SGHKS, CDR2 YYEKEE (reference sequence). This CDR3 is CASSSEDAGGRADTQYF. The CDR3, as DNA: TGTGCCAGCAGCTCCGAGGACGCGGGAGGAAGGGCAGATACGCAGTATTTT.

The chain uses TRBV13 and TRBJ1-2; possibly TRBD1 for D (5 bases). The CDR3 totals 15 residues. V was shortened by 5 bases and J by 5 bases, with 18 bases between the two germline ends. The germline CDR1 and CDR2 sequences are PRHDT and FYEKMQ (reference sequence). As DNA, the CDR3 is TGTGCCAGCAGCCCGGGACCCACTGAGACTTATGGCTACACCTTC. Encoded protein: CASSPGPTETYGYTF. Filled out from reference TRBV13 and TRBJ1-2, the complete variable domain reads AAGVIQSPRHLIKEKRETATLKCYPIPRHDTVYWYQQGPGQDPQFLISFYEKMQSDKGSIPDRFSAQQFSDYHSELNMSSLELGDSALYFCASSPGPTETYGYTFGSGTRLTVV.

As concerns this clone: Other DNA sequences in this sample translate to the same CDR3. The V and J genes are TRBV5-1 and TRBJ2-7, with D hard to call. Trimming took off 1 base at V and 0 bases at J, with 2 bases between the two ends. The germline V gene has CDR1 SGHRS and CDR2 YFSETQ. The CDR3 covers 12 residues. DNA for the CDR3: TGCGCCAGCAGCTTGAACTCCTACGAGCAGTACTTC. Protein product: CASSLNSYEQYF.

The chain links TRBV28 to TRBJ2-7; TRBD1 matches 8 bases. Germline V gene data show CDR1 as MDHEN and CDR2 as SYDVKM. CDR3 length equals 17 residues. The V and J ends lost 5 bases and 0 bases, in that order; junction bases with no gene match: 12. The CDR3 sequence: CASSTSLTGVSSYEQYF. Written as DNA, the CDR3 is TGTGCCAGCAGTACATCACTGACAGGGGTGAGCTCCTACGAGCAGTACTTC.

This chain joins TRBV9 and TRBJ2-6; D gene unclear. The germline CDR1 and CDR2 sequences are SGDLS and YYNGEE. This CDR3 spans 18 amino acids. The V gene lost 0 bases and the J gene lost 2 bases, with 15 bases spanning the gap. CDR3 sequence reads: CASSVVGPGQAGANVLTF. CDR3 coding DNA: TGTGCCAGCAGCGTAGTAGGCCCCGGTCAGGCTGGGGCCAACGTCCTGACTTTC.